Included here is one T cell receptor (beta chain) sequence, with context. What antigen it recognizes has not been identified. Within one base of it there is no much larger clone, and no base qualities were kept. The cysteine opens and the phenylalanine closes a CDR3 of 15 amino acids. Only CDR3 DNA is held: 45 bases, read in frame from base 1. The germline V gene (reference sequence) supplies CDR1 LNHDA and CDR2 SQIVND. Trimming at the junction amounts to 3 bases on V and 2 bases on J, and the germline ends lie 14 bases apart. This sample was included in a study of graft-versus-host responses after intestinal transplantation (dated by TCRdb to the early 2020s). Broadly, across the study: The transplants that recipients received were multivisceral, liver-intestinal, or isolated intestinal. Anti-thymocyte globulin induction was given to all recipients, followed by maintenance tacrolimus and steroids for 3 to 4 years. After intestinal transplantation, graft-versus-host and host-versus-graft alloreactive T cell clones in the graft, circulation and bone marrow were tracked using bulk TCR-beta CDR3 sequencing. Alloreactive clones were identified by sequencing pre-transplant mixed lymphocyte reaction products and comparing them with unstimulated pre-transplant donor and recipient T cells. A cohort of fewer than 25 intestinal transplant recipients, including one retransplant, was enrolled, and a few patients lacking pretransplant specimens were excluded. Donor T cell macrochimerism was defined as a peak of at least 4% donor T cells among recipient peripheral blood mononuclear cells. Samples from a few later patients were sequenced in-house on an Illumina MiSeq with MiXCR processing rather than by the commercial service. Points the paper makes about the study in general: In patients with donor T cell macrochimerism, the allografts had high GvH to HvG T cell clonal ratios. GvH clones were found in recipient bone marrow, and some of the GvH clones appeared earlier in ileal mucosa or blood, which is consistent with an intestinal mucosal origin. The relatively low number and heterogeneity of intestinal transplant patients limited the conclusions. Peak levels of circulating GvH clones were associated with declines in HvG clones early after transplant.

Library construction relied on the immunoSEQ multiplex PCR assay. In most patients, genomic DNA was isolated using the Qiagen DNeasy Blood and Tissue Kit and sent frozen to Adaptive Biotechnologies for TCR sequencing. Adaptive Biotechnologies carried out high-throughput TCR-beta CDR3 sequencing of genomic DNA for most patients. In the original analysis: TCR sequencing data were retrieved from Adaptive's ImmunoSEQ software for 15 to 20 patients, whereas a few other patients were processed with MiXCR and VDJtools. To correct CD4 versus CD8 sorting errors, any sequence found in both subsets at a frequency ratio below 5:1 was removed. CDR3 nucleotide sequences shared between donor and recipient were removed because their origin could not be assigned. To count as alloreactive, a clone needed at least 2-fold expansion over unstimulated cells and a minimum CFSE-low frequency of 0.002% (template counts) or 0.001% (read counts). Mappable clones were those detected in sequenced pre-transplant spleen, lymph node, or MLR CFSE-low populations of the donor or recipient. Cumulative frequency of alloreactive clones was calculated as a percentage of all sequences weighted by copy number. Here the immuneACCESS table is served through TCRdb, limited to in-frame sequences with V and J called. Missing clones are a known gap in these copies; in checked studies unresolved V genes cover under half, and the rest lacks a known reason. The DNA gave D and trimming, while V, J and clone size come from that table. The sample contains 78,000 or so clones, roughly 91% of them found a single time. Together, the top ten hold less than 9.5% of the sample.

This specimen's time point label, per the study, means: cells obtained before transplantation from donor or recipient. CD3+CD4+ and CD3+CD8+ populations were FACS-sorted from unstimulated pre-transplant donor and recipient cells taken from spleen or lymph nodes. The sequence links TRBV19 to TRBJ2-7, with a tentative D call of TRBD1 or TRBD2, each matching 6 bases. The sequencing here drew on unstimulated CD8+ T cells sorted from spleen or lymph node cells, taken before transplant. The clonotype was recovered from a human donor who was the organ donor for an intestinal transplant. The nucleotide sequence is TGTGCCAGTAGTATTTATGGGGGGCCGGCCTACGAGCAGTACTTC. The translation is CASSIYGGPAYEQYF.